The present T cell receptor beta chain was sequenced within a study of PD-1 blockade in classical Hodgkin lymphoma. Study-wide findings and caveats: Possibly reflecting disease activity or prior therapy, repertoire differences have causes that remain undefined. Complete responders possessed baseline diversity comparable to newly diagnosed patients. By C4D1, CD4+ diversity increased significantly, especially in complete responders.

The CDR3 is made up of 16 amino acids. V dropped 5 bases and J dropped 0; count of bases not matched to a gene: 7. The germline CDR1 and CDR2 sequences are MNHEY and SMNVEV (reference sequence). Assay used: immunoSEQ multiplex PCR; TCRdb lists only in-frame clones, some missing. The sample includes around 40,000 clones, more than 70% of them seen just once. Every patient was affected by relapse after autologous stem cell transplantation, while exposure to brentuximab vedotin was not uniform. Each best response was a complete response, a partial response or progressive disease. The count of this clone is one. The antigen remains undetermined.

The sequencing used peripheral blood mononuclear cells (PBMCs), collected at baseline. The V and J genes are TRBV27 and TRBJ2-4, with 7 bases lining up with TRBD1. The TCR was taken from a human donor with classical Hodgkin lymphoma. CDR3 sequence: CASSPGQLIAKNIQYF. CDR3 DNA sequence: TGTGCCAGCAGTCCGGGACAGTTGATAGCCAAAAACATTCAGTACTTC.